The following is a T cell receptor (beta chain) sequence with its context. The CDR3 totals 14 residues. With 4 bases removed from V and 5 bases from J, the gap between germline ends came to 11 bases. Germline V gives CDR1 MRHNA, CDR2 SNTAGT. With 60 Vbeta and 13 Jbeta primers, the PCR was carried out. The repertoire was sequenced with immunoSEQ multiplex PCR; TCRdb's copy has only in-frame clones and lacks some. The sample lists around 97,000 clones, approximately 72% seen once, with under 3.5% in the top ten. The sample originates from a study of cytomegalovirus exposure and HLA in healthy donors. The sequence came from a woman aged 50 to 60 in good health and CMV-seronegative. The chain employs TRBV6-4 and TRBJ2-2; weak D call: TRBD1 (6 bases). Sequencing input: PBMCs. CDR3 residues: CASSVSQGTGELFF. The CDR3 DNA is TGTGCCAGCAGTGTTTCACAGGGTACCGGGGAGCTGTTTTTT.